The next 7 T cell receptor beta chains were all read from a single sample in a study of cytomegalovirus exposure and HLA in healthy donors. This PCR relied on a set of 60 Vbeta primers and 13 Jbeta primers. Sequenced by immunoSEQ multiplex PCR; TCRdb stores in-frame clones only, minus some. The data show around 150,000 clones, with 70% to 90% seen just once and around 0.85% held by the top ten. Material: PBMCs. All receptors come from a young woman in good health and CMV-seronegative.

J is TRBJ2-5 and V is TRBV20-1; D is ambiguous. Germline CDR1 DFQATT, CDR2 SNEGSKA (reference sequence). Deletions cut 4 bases from V and 4 bases from J, with 7 bases between. The CDR3 spans 11 residues. CDR3 loop: CSAKPGETQYF. CDR3 DNA: TGCAGTGCTAAGCCGGGAGAGACCCAGTACTTC.

The chain has TRBV27 and TRBJ2-7, with 8 nucleotides matching TRBD1. J was trimmed by 0 bases and V by 5 bases; bases with no gene match: 6. The CDR3 has 15 amino acids. CDR1 and CDR2 (germline): MNHEY, SMNVEV (reference sequence). As DNA, the CDR3 is TGTGCCAGCAGTCACAAAGGACAGGGCTCCTACGAGCAGTACTTC. Translated: CASSHKGQGSYEQYF.

The V call is TRBV5-4, the J call TRBJ2-3, with TRBD2 identical over 9 bases. CDR3 length equals 17 residues. The V gene end was trimmed by 3 bases and the J gene end by 1 base; junction bases not matched to a gene: 9. CDR1 is SGHNT and CDR2 is YYREEE in the germline V gene (reference sequence). CDR3 nucleotides: TGTGCCAGCAGCTCGCGATCTGCGGGGGGGGGCACAGATACGCAGTATTTT. As protein: CASSSRSAGGGTDTQYF.

The V gene is TRBV19, the J gene TRBJ2-5; 8 nucleotides match TRBD2. J was trimmed by 4 bases and V by 7 bases; bases with no gene match: 5. Germline loops: CDR1 LNHDA, CDR2 SQIVND (reference sequence). This CDR3 has 13 residues. Here the CDR3 reads CASTSGSGETQYF. The CDR3 DNA sequence: TGTGCCAGTACAAGCGGGAGTGGAGAGACCCAGTACTTC.

The V and J genes are TRBV19 and TRBJ1-5, with a tentative D call TRBD1 (6 bases). The V end was cut by 6 bases, the J end by 2 bases, with 8 bases between. The CDR3 totals 13 residues. Per germline, CDR1 LNHDA and CDR2 SQIVND (reference sequence). CDR3 amino acids: CASSNRGNQPQHF. In nucleotides, the CDR3 is TGTGCCAGTAGCAACAGGGGCAATCAGCCCCAGCATTTT.

The CDR3 DNA sequence: TGCAGCGTTGAATATGAGGGCTACACCTTC. Translated, it gives CSVEYEGYTF. The V gene is TRBV29-1, the J gene TRBJ1-2, with D unresolved. V was pared by 2 bases and J by 8 bases, with 6 bases between. The CDR3 contains 10 residues. Germline CDR1 reads SQVTM; CDR2 reads ANQGSEA.

The rearrangement joins TRBV7-2 to TRBJ2-3, with D unclear. Trimming removed 7 bases at V and 0 bases at J, with 14 bases between. In germline, CDR1 is SGHTA, CDR2 FQGNSA. The CDR3 is 15 residues long. Written as DNA, the CDR3 is TGTGCCAGCACCCCGAGGCACATAAGCACAGATACGCAGTATTTT. Translation gives CASTPRHISTDTQYF.